The 11 T cell receptor beta chains presented below share a single source sample, sequenced in a study of blood T cell repertoires in COVID-19. Libraries were prepared by immunoSEQ multiplex PCR; TCRdb keeps only in-frame clonotypes and omits some of them. The table records about 200,000 clones, approximately 78% of them present only once. The sample consisted of peripheral blood. The receptor set was obtained from a woman aged 80 or older with active or convalescent COVID-19.

The chain employs TRBV28 and TRBJ1-3; the D is unclear. The CDR3 totals 11 residues. The germline CDR1 and CDR2 sequences are MDHEN and SYDVKM. CDR3 in amino acids: CAWSEGNTIYF. DNA of the CDR3: TGTGCGTGGAGTGAAGGAAACACCATATATTTT.

The chain carries TRBV5-1 and TRBJ2-3, with no clear D. This CDR3 is built from 14 residues. Looked up from germline, CDR1 is SGHRS and CDR2 is YFSETQ. Trimming shortened V by 0 bases and J by 2 bases, and 7 bases separated the two germline ends. The CDR3 spells CASSLAGFTDTQYF. The CDR3 DNA sequence: TGCGCCAGCAGCTTGGCCGGGTTCACAGATACGCAGTATTTT. The whole variable domain, filled in from reference TRBV5-1 and TRBJ2-3, reads KAGVTQTPRYLIKTRGQQVTLSCSPISGHRSVSWYQQTPGQGLQFLFEYFSETQRNKGNFPGRFSGRQFSNSRSEMNVSTLELGDSALYLCASSLAGFTDTQYFGPGTRLTVL.

The chain couples TRBV19 to TRBJ2-3; 9 nucleotides agree with TRBD1. The CDR3 runs to 15 residues. Trimming cost V 5 bases and J 5 bases; bases outside gene matches: 8. Germline V lookup: CDR1 LNHDA, CDR2 SQIVND (reference sequence). DNA of the CDR3: TGTGCCAGTAGTTCCCCGGACAGGGGTTTAGATACGCAGTATTTT. This gives the protein CASSSPDRGLDTQYF.

The chain recombines TRBV7-2 with TRBJ2-1; D perhaps matches TRBD2 (6 bases). The CDR3 sequence is 14 residues long. Germline V CDR1 and CDR2: SGHTA, FQGNSA. Trimming stripped 8 bases from V and 3 bases from J, with 14 bases between. As DNA, the CDR3 is TGTGCCAGCGAGAAAATGGGGGGCTACAATGAGCAGTTCTTC. It encodes CASEKMGGYNEQFF.

The rearrangement joins TRBV4-2 to TRBJ1-1, with D tentatively TRBD1 (5 bases). There are 17 residues in the CDR3. V shed 5 bases and J shed 3 bases, with 22 bases lying between them. CDR1 and CDR2 from the germline V gene are LGHNA and YNFKEQ. In DNA, the CDR3 is TGTGCCAGCAGCAAAGGGTCTGCAGGGTGGAGTGACACTGAAGCTTTCTTT. It codes for CASSKGSAGWSDTEAFF.

CDR3 residues: CASSTTRAGSGFTF. The CDR3 coding sequence is TGTGCCAGCAGTACAACCCGGGCGGGATCCGGGTTCACCTTC. The rearrangement joins TRBV28 to TRBJ1-2, with D hard to call. The V end was cut by 5 bases, the J end by 13 bases, with 23 bases between. The CDR3 runs to 14 residues. From germline, CDR1 is MDHEN and CDR2 SYDVKM.

V gene TRBV24-1 combines with J gene TRBJ2-2; no clear D gene. The CDR3 loop spans 15 amino acids. Germline V gene lookup returns CDR1 KGHDR and CDR2 SFDVKD. Trimming removed 3 bases from V and 0 bases from J, with 7 bases in between. The CDR3 DNA sequence: TGTGCCACCAGTGATCCCACGGCGAACACCGGGGAGCTGTTTTTT. Translating gives CATSDPTANTGELFF.

This rearrangement joins TRBV10-3 to TRBJ2-2, with 15 nucleotides matching TRBD2. Germline V CDR1 and CDR2: ENHRY, SYGVKD. The CDR3 has 18 amino acids. V dropped 3 bases and J dropped 5; count of bases not matched to a gene: 7. CDR3 bases: TGTGCCATCAGTGATAGGACTAGCGGGGGGGCCATAACCGGGGAGCTGTTTTTT. Translated: CAISDRTSGGAITGELFF.

The chain has TRBV28 and TRBJ1-6, with 9 bases fitting TRBD1. Germline V lookup: CDR1 MDHEN, CDR2 SYDVKM. This CDR3 has 14 amino acids. V lost 7 bases and J lost 7; bases outside the gene matches: 5. CDR3 nucleotides: TGTGCCAGCAAAATCGGGACAGGGAATTCACCCCTCCACTTT. This gives the protein CASKIGTGNSPLHF.

The chain links TRBV3-1 (or the pseudogene TRBV3-2) to TRBJ2-2; 7 bases agree with TRBD2. This CDR3 has 18 amino acids. Trimming removed 1 base from V and 0 bases from J; junction bases left unmatched: 8. Germline V gene lookup returns CDR1 LGHDT and CDR2 YNNKEL (reference sequence). The CDR3 protein is CASSQGVRRGTNTGELFF. CDR3 bases: TGTGCCAGCAGCCAAGGTGTACGGCGGGGGACGAACACCGGGGAGCTGTTTTTT.

V gene TRBV2 combines with J gene TRBJ1-5; 9 nucleotides agree with TRBD1. The CDR3 is 15 amino acids. Germline CDR1 SNHLY, CDR2 FYNNEI. J lost 5 bases, V lost 6 bases, and 8 bases had no gene match. This CDR3 reads CASRPGQGPHQPQHF. The CDR3 nucleotides are TGTGCCAGCAGACCGGGACAGGGTCCCCATCAGCCCCAGCATTTT.